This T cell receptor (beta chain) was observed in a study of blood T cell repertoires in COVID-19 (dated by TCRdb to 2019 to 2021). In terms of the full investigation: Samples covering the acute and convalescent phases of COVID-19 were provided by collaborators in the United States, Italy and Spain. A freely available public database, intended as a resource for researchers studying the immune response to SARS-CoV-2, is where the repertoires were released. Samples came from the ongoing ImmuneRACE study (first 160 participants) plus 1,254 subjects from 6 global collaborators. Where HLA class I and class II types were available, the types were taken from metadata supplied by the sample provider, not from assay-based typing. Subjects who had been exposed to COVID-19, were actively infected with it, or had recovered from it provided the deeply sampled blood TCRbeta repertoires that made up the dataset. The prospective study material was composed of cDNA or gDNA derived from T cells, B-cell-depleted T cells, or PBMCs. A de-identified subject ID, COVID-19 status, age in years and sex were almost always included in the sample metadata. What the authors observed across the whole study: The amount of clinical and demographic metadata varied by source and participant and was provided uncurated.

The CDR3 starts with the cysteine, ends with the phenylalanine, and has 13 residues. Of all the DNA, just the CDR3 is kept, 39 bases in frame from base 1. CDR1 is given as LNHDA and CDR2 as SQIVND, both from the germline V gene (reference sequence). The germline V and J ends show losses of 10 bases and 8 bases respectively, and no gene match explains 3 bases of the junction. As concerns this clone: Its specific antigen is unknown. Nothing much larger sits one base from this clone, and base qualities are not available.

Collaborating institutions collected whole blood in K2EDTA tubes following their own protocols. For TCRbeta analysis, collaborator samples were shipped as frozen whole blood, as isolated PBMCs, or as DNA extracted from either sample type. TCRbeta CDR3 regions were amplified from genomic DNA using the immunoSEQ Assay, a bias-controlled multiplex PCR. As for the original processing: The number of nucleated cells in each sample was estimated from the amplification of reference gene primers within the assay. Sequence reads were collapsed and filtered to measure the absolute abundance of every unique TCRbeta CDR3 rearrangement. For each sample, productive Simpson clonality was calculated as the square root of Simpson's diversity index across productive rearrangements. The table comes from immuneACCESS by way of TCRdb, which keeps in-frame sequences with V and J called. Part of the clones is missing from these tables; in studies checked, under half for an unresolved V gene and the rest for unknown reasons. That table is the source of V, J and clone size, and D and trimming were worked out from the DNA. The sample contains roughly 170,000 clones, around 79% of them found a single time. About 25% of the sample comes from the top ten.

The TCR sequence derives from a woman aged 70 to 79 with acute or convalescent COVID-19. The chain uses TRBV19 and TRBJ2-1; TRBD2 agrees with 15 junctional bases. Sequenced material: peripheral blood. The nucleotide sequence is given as TGTGCCACTAGGACTAGCGGGAGGGATGAGCAGTTCTTC. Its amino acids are CATRTSGRDEQFF.